A single sample gave rise to the 21 T cell receptor beta chains below, sequenced in a study of PD-1 blockade in mismatch repair-deficient tumors. Libraries were prepared by immunoSEQ multiplex PCR; TCRdb keeps only in-frame clonotypes and omits some of them. Among about 84,000 clones listed, approximately 84% were seen once. The sequences come from peripheral blood, collected 12 weeks after starting pembrolizumab. The receptors derive from an adult with mismatch repair-deficient cancer.

DNA of the CDR3: TGTGCCAGCTCACCGGGCACGTCGAACACTGAAGCTTTCTTT. Amino acid sequence: CASSPGTSNTEAFF. This sequence joins TRBV18 and TRBJ1-1, with D unclear. Germline assignment: CDR1 KGHSH and CDR2 LQKENI. Trimming shortened V by 3 bases and J by 1 base, and 9 bases separated the two germline ends. The CDR3 runs to 14 residues.

This chain uses TRBV7-9 with TRBJ1-2; D is ambiguous. Germline CDR1 is SEHNR and CDR2 is FQNEAQ (reference sequence). This CDR3 comprises 17 residues. V lost 2 bases and J lost 6, with 22 bases in between. CDR3 residues: CASSLLPLGDPRDGYTF. The CDR3 nucleotides are TGTGCCAGCAGCTTACTCCCGCTGGGTGACCCAAGAGATGGCTACACCTTC.

V gene TRBV19 combines with J gene TRBJ1-1; D gene unclear. The CDR3 totals 14 residues. V lost 3 bases and J lost 10, with 18 bases in between. Germline V gene lookup returns CDR1 LNHDA and CDR2 SQIVND (reference sequence). This CDR3 reads CASSIDSPFEGAFF. The CDR3 DNA sequence: TGTGCCAGTAGTATCGATTCCCCGTTTGAGGGAGCTTTCTTT. The complete variable domain, with remaining parts taken from reference TRBV19 and TRBJ1-1, reads DGGITQSPKYLFRKEGQNVTLSCEQNLNHDAMYWYRQDPGQGLRLIYYSQIVNDFQKGDIAEGYSVSREKKESFPLTVTSAQKNPTAFYLCASSIDSPFEGAFFGQGTRLTVV.

This chain connects TRBV6-1 to TRBJ2-5; D could derive from TRBD1 or TRBD2 (5 bases each). The CDR3 extends over 13 amino acids. The V end lost 4 bases, the J end lost 6 bases, and 12 bases lay between the germline ends. Germline CDR1 and CDR2: MNHNS and SASEGT. CDR3 nucleotides: TGTGCCAGCAGTGCTAAGGGGACGCAGACCCAGTACTTC. Amino acid sequence: CASSAKGTQTQYF.

This rearrangement joins TRBV6-4 to TRBJ2-1; no clear D gene. The CDR3 spans 14 residues. Germline V gene lookup returns CDR1 MRHNA and CDR2 SNTAGT. The germline V and J ends were trimmed by 2 bases and 5 bases, with 10 bases remaining between them. CDR3 amino acids: CASSDIDGDNEQFF. CDR3 nucleotide sequence: TGTGCCAGCAGTGACATCGACGGAGACAATGAGCAGTTCTTC.

This clone occurred a few times. This chain connects TRBV5-6 to TRBJ2-7; D is perhaps TRBD1 (6 bases). Germline V lookup: CDR1 SGHDT, CDR2 YYEEEE. Trimming removed 1 base from V and 3 bases from J, with 8 bases in between. The CDR3 contains 13 residues. CDR3 loop: CASSLTGSYEQYF. The CDR3 DNA is TGTGCCAGCAGCTTGACAGGGAGCTACGAGCAGTACTTC.

The chain joins TRBV30 to TRBJ2-1; unclear D gene. The V and J ends lost 2 bases and 14 bases respectively, with 13 bases between them. The CDR3 has 11 residues. Germline values: CDR1 GTSNPN, CDR2 SVGIG (reference sequence). The CDR3 DNA sequence: TGTGCCTGGAGTAGTGGGTCAGAAAAGTTCTTC. Translating it yields CAWSSGSEKFF. The variable domain in full, completed from reference TRBV30 and TRBJ2-1, reads SQTIHQWPATLVQPVGSPLSLECTVEGTSNPNLYWYRQAAGRGLQLLFYSVGIGQISSEVPQNLSASRPQDRQFILSSKKLLLSDSGFYLCAWSSGSEKFFGPGTRLTVL.

This chain connects TRBV7-9 to TRBJ2-7; 11 positions match TRBD1. CDR1 and CDR2 (germline): SEHNR, FQNEAQ (reference sequence). J lost 5 bases, V lost 5 bases, and 5 bases had no gene match. The length of the CDR3 is 14 residues. The CDR3 DNA is TGTGCCAGCAGCCTCGGACAGGGGGCGCACGAGCAGTACTTC. Protein: CASSLGQGAHEQYF. Full variable domain (outside the CDR3, taken from reference TRBV7-9 and TRBJ2-7): DTGVSQNPRHKITKRGQNVTFRCDPISEHNRLYWYRQTLGQGPEFLTYFQNEAQLEKSRLLSDRFSAERPKGSFSTLEIQRTEQGDSAMYLCASSLGQGAHEQYFGPGTRLTVT.

The V call is TRBV28, the J call TRBJ1-1, with 8 bases lining up with TRBD1. Germline assignment: CDR1 MDHEN and CDR2 SYDVKM. The CDR3 extends over 12 amino acids. CDR3 bases: TGTGCAATCAGGGGGCGCAGGACTGAAGCTTTCTTT. Amino acid sequence: CAIRGRRTEAFF.

The J gene is TRBJ2-7, the V gene TRBV7-8; 13 nucleotides align to TRBD2. The germline CDR1 and CDR2 sequences are SGHVS and FQNEAQ. The CDR3 is 16 residues long. The ends lost 5 bases at V and 3 bases at J; junction bases unmatched: 7. The CDR3 here is CASSLRTSGGIYEQYF. The CDR3 DNA reads as TGTGCCAGCAGCCTTCGGACTAGCGGGGGAATCTACGAGCAGTACTTC.

This clone was found a few times. The chain joins TRBV11-3 to TRBJ2-3, with D uncertain. The CDR3 has 14 residues. Trimming pared 5 bases from V and 3 bases from J, leaving 12 bases between. The germline V gene encodes CDR1 SGHNT and CDR2 YENEEA. The DNA of the CDR3 is TGTGCCAGCAGCCCGGCCGGCACTACAGATACGCAGTATTTT. It specifies CASSPAGTTDTQYF. The complete variable domain, with remaining parts taken from reference TRBV11-3 and TRBJ2-3, reads EAGVVQSPRYKIIEKKQPVAFWCNPISGHNTLYWYLQNLGQGPELLIRYENEEAVDDSQLPKDRFSAERLKGVDSTLKIQPAELGDSAVYLCASSPAGTTDTQYFGPGTRLTVL.

The chain joins TRBV29-1 to TRBJ2-2, with D uncertain. CDR1 and CDR2 (germline): SQVTM, ANQGSEA. The CDR3 spans 14 residues. V lost 4 bases and J 1 base, leaving 10 bases between the germline ends. As DNA, the CDR3 is TGCAGCGTTGGAAGACTGGAGAACACCGGGGAGCTGTTTTTT. Encoded protein: CSVGRLENTGELFF.

This clone was counted between two and nine times. The V call is TRBV4-3, the J call TRBJ2-7; the D gene is possibly TRBD1 (6 bases). The CDR3 contains 17 residues. Germline CDR1 and CDR2: LGHNA and YSLEER. The ends were cut back, 0 bases at V and 0 bases at J, with 15 bases in the middle. In nucleotides, the CDR3 is TGCGCCAGCAGCCAAGATACGGACAGCTCAAGCTCCTACGAGCAGTACTTC. This sequence encodes CASSQDTDSSSSYEQYF.

V is TRBV5-1 and J is TRBJ1-1, with 10 bases lining up with TRBD1. The V segment lost 3 bases and the J segment 6 bases; nucleotides outside the gene matches: 8. CDR3 length: 15 residues. CDR1 and CDR2 from the germline V gene are SGHRS and YFSETQ. The CDR3 reads CASSSSTGGVSEAFF. CDR3 in DNA: TGCGCCAGCAGCTCCTCGACAGGGGGCGTGTCTGAAGCTTTCTTT.

The chain carries TRBV19 and TRBJ2-1; tentative D call: TRBD2 (6 bases). Germline CDR1 LNHDA, CDR2 SQIVND (reference sequence). Between the trimmed V and J ends, which lost 1 base and 10 bases, there was a span of 11 bases. The length of the CDR3 is 13 residues. CDR3 nucleotides: TGTGCCAGTAGTATAGTCGGGAGTGGGGAGCAGTTCTTC. Its translation is CASSIVGSGEQFF.

This sequence joins TRBV7-2 and TRBJ2-3, with 7 positions matching TRBD2. CDR1 and CDR2 from the germline V gene are SGHTA and FQGNSA. Germline trimming cut 0 bases from V and 1 base from J; bases unmatched to any gene: 4. The CDR3 has 16 amino acids. The CDR3 DNA follows: TGTGCCAGCAGCTTAGCAAGAACTAGCGGCACAGATACGCAGTATTTT. Translated, it gives CASSLARTSGTDTQYF.

The rearrangement uses TRBV7-6 and TRBJ1-4; D gene uncertain. This CDR3 is built from 14 residues. V was trimmed by 5 bases and J by 6 bases, leaving 13 bases between them. Germline assignment: CDR1 SGHVS and CDR2 FNYEAQ. CDR3 sequence: CASSHATGDEKLFF. The CDR3 region has the DNA TGTGCCAGCAGCCACGCAACTGGGGATGAAAAACTGTTTTTT.

The chain is built from TRBV2 and TRBJ1-1, with D possibly TRBD1 on 6 matching bases. CDR1 and CDR2 from the germline V gene are SNHLY and FYNNEI. The ends were cut back, 10 bases at V and 4 bases at J, with 16 bases in the middle. The CDR3 has 13 amino acids. CDR3 in amino acids: CANRGTGITEAFF. The DNA for the CDR3 is TGTGCCAACCGGGGAACAGGGATCACTGAAGCTTTCTTT.

The CDR3 reads CASMGQTFEAFF. The CDR3 DNA reads as TGTGCCAGTATGGGACAGACATTTGAAGCTTTCTTT. The V and J genes are TRBV19 and TRBJ1-1; 7 bases fit TRBD1. Trimming took 7 bases from V and 7 from J; bases not matched to a gene: 6. Per the germline V gene, CDR1 is LNHDA and CDR2 is SQIVND (reference sequence). The CDR3 is 12 amino acids.

The V and J genes are TRBV11-2 and TRBJ2-7; no reliable D call. The CDR3 length is 15 residues. Trimming pared 5 bases from V and 0 bases from J, leaving 14 bases between. Germline lookup yields CDR1 SGHAT and CDR2 FQNNGV. CDR3 residues: CASSLRAASSYEQYF. The CDR3 DNA reads TGTGCCAGCAGCCTCCGGGCCGCAAGCTCCTACGAGCAGTACTTC.

This sequence joins TRBV6-5 and TRBJ1-4, with 9 bases aligning to TRBD1. The V gene end was trimmed by 8 bases and the J gene end by 5 bases; junction bases not matched to a gene: 3. Germline lookup yields CDR1 MNHEY and CDR2 SVGAGI. The CDR3 is made up of 13 amino acids. The DNA for the CDR3 is TGTGCCAGCTCCGGGACAGGGAATGAAAAACTGTTTTTT. This codes for CASSGTGNEKLFF.